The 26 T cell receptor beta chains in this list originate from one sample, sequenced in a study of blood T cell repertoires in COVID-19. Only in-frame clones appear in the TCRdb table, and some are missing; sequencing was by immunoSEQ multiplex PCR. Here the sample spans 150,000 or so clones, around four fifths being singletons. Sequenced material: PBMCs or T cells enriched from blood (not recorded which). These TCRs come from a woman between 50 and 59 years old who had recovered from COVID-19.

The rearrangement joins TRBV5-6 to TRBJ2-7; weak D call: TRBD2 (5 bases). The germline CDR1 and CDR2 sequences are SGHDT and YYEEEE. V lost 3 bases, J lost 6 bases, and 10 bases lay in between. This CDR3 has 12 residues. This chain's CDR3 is CASSSGGLEQYF. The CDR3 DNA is TGTGCCAGCAGCTCGGGCGGGCTCGAGCAGTACTTC.

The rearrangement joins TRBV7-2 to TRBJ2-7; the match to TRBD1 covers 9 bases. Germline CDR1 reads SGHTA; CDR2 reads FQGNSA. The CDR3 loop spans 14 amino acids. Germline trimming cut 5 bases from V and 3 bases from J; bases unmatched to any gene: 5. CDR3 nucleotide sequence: TGTGCCAGCAGCCAAACAGGGGGCTTCTACGAGCAGTACTTC. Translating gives CASSQTGGFYEQYF.

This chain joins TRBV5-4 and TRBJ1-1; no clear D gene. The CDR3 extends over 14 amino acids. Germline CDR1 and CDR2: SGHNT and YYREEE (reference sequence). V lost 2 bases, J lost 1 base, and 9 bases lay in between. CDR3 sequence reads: CASSFPGSNTEAFF. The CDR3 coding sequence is TGTGCCAGCAGCTTCCCCGGGTCGAACACTGAAGCTTTCTTT.

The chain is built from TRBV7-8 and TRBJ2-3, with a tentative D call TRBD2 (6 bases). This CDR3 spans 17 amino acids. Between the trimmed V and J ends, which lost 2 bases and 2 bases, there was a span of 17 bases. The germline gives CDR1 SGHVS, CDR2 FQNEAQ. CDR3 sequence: CASSLPGVLPATDTQYF. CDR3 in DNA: TGTGCCAGCAGCTTACCGGGAGTCCTTCCGGCCACAGATACGCAGTATTTT.

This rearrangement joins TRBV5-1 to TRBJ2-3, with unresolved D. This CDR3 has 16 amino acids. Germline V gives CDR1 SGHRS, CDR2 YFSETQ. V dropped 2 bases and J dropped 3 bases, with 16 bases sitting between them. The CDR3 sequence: CASSFSPPGLTDTQYF. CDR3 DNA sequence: TGCGCCAGCAGCTTTAGCCCTCCGGGTCTTACAGATACGCAGTATTTT.

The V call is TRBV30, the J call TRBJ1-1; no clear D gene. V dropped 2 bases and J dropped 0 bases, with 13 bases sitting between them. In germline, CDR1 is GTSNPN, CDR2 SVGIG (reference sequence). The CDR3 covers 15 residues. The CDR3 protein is CAWSPRGPMNTEAFF. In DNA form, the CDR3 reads TGTGCCTGGAGTCCTCGAGGGCCCATGAACACTGAAGCTTTCTTT. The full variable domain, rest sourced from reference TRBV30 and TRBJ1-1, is SQTIHQWPATLVQPVGSPLSLECTVEGTSNPNLYWYRQAAGRGLQLLFYSVGIGQISSEVPQNLSASRPQDRQFILSSKKLLLSDSGFYLCAWSPRGPMNTEAFFGQGTRLTVV.

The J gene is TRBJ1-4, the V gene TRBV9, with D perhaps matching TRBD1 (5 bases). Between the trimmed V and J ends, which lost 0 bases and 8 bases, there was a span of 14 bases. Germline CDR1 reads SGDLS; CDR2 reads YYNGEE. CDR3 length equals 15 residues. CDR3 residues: CASSVARGSGEKLFF. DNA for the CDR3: TGTGCCAGCAGCGTAGCTAGGGGATCTGGCGAAAAACTGTTTTTT.

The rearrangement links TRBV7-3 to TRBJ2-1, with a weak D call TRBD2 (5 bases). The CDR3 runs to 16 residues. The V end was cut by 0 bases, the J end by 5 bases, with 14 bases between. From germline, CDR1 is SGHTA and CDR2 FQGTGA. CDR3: CASSLTASRPDNEQFF. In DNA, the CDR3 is TGTGCCAGCAGCTTAACAGCTAGCCGACCTGACAATGAGCAGTTCTTC.

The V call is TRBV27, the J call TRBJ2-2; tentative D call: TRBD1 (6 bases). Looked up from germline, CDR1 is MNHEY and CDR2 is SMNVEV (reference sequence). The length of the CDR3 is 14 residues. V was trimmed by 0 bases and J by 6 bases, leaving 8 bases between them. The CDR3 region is CASSLSKGAGELFF. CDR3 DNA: TGTGCCAGCAGTTTATCCAAGGGGGCCGGGGAGCTGTTTTTT.

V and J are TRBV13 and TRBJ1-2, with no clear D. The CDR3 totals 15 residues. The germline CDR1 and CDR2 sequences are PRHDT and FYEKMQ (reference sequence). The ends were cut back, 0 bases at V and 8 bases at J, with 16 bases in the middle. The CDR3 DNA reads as TGTGCCAGCAGCTTAGGCAATCCCCGGGTGAGGGGCTACACCTTC. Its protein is CASSLGNPRVRGYTF.

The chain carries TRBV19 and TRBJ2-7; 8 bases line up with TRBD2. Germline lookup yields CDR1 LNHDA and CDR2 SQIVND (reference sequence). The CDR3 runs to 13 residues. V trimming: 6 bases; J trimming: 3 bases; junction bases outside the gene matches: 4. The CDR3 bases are TGTGCCAGTAGCGGTAGCGGGGTCTACGAGCAGTACTTC. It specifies CASSGSGVYEQYF.

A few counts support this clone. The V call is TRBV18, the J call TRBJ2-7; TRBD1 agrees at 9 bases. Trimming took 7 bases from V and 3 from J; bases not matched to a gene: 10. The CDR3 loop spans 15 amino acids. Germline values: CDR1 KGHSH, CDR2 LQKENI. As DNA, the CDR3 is TGTGCCAGCTTTCCAGGACAGGGGATATACTACGAGCAGTACTTC. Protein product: CASFPGQGIYYEQYF.

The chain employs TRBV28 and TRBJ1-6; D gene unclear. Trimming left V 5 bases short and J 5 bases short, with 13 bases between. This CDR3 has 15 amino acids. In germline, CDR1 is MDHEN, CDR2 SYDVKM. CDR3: CASSPSTVNNSPLHF. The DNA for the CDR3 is TGTGCCAGCAGTCCTTCAACGGTTAATAATTCACCCCTCCACTTT.

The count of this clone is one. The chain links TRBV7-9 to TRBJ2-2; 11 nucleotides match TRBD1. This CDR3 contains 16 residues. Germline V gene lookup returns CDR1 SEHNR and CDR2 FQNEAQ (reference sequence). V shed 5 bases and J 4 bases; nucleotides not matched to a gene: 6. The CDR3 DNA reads TGTGCCAGCAGCCGGACAGGGGGCGGCGGCACCGGGGAGCTGTTTTTT. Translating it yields CASSRTGGGGTGELFF.

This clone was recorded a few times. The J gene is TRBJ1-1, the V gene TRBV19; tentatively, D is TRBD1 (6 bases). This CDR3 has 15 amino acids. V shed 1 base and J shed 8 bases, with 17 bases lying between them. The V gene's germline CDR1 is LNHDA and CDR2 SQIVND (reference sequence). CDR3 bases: TGTGCCAGTAGTATAGGGACAGCCCTTTCGGCGGAAGCTTTCTTT. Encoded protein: CASSIGTALSAEAFF.

This CDR3 is CASSPSGTSGNEQFF. The CDR3 DNA sequence: TGTGCCAGTAGTCCCTCGGGGACTAGCGGGAATGAGCAGTTCTTC. The V and J genes are TRBV19 and TRBJ2-1, with 12 bases that match TRBD2. Trimming took 5 bases from V and 7 from J; bases not matched to a gene: 6. CDR1 is LNHDA, CDR2 SQIVND, per germline (reference sequence). The CDR3 consists of 15 residues. The whole variable domain, filled in from reference TRBV19 and TRBJ2-1, reads DGGITQSPKYLFRKEGQNVTLSCEQNLNHDAMYWYRQDPGQGLRLIYYSQIVNDFQKGDIAEGYSVSREKKESFPLTVTSAQKNPTAFYLCASSPSGTSGNEQFFGPGTRLTVL.

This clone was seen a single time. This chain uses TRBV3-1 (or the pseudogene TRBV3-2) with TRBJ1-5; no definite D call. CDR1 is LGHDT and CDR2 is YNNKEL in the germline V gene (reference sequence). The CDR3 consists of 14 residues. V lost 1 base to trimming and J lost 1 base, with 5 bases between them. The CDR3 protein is CASSQAGSNQPQHF. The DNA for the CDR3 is TGTGCCAGCAGCCAAGCGGGGAGCAATCAGCCCCAGCATTTT.

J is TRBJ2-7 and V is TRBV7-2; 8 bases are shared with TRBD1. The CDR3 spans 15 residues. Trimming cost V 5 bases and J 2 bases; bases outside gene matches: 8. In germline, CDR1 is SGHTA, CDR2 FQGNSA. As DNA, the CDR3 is TGTGCCAGCAGCCCCTCCGGGACAGGCCCCTACGAGCAGTACTTC. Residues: CASSPSGTGPYEQYF.

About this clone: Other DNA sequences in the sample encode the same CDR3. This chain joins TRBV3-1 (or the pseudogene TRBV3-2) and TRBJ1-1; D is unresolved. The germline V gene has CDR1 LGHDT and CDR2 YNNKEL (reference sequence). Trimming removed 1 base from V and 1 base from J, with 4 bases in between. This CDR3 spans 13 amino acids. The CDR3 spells CASSQGGNTEAFF. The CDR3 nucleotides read TGTGCCAGCAGCCAAGGAGGGAACACTGAAGCTTTCTTT.

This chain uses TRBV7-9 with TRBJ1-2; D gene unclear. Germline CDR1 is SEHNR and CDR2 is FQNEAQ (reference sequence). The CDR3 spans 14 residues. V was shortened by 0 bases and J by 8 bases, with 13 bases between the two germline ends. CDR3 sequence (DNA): TGTGCCAGCAGCTTAGCGCTCGGGGTATACGGCTACACCTTC. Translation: CASSLALGVYGYTF.

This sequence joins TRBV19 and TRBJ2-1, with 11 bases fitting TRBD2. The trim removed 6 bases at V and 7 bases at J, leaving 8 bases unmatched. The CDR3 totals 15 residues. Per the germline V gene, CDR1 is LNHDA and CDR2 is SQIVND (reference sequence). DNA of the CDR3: TGTGCCAGTAGCCCCGTTAGCGGGGGGGCGAATGAGCAGTTCTTC. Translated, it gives CASSPVSGGANEQFF.

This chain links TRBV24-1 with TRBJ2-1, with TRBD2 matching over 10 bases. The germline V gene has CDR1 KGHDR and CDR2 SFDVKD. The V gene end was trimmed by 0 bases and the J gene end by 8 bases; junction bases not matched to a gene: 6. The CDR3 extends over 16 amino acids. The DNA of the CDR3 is TGTGCCACCAGTGATTTGCGAGCGGGAGGGAGTCATGAGCAGTTCTTC. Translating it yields CATSDLRAGGSHEQFF.

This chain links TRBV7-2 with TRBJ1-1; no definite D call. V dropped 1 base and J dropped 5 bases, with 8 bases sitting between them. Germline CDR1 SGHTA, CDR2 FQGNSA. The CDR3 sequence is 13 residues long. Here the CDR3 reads CASSLGMRTEAFF. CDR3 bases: TGTGCCAGCAGCTTAGGAATGCGGACTGAAGCTTTCTTT.

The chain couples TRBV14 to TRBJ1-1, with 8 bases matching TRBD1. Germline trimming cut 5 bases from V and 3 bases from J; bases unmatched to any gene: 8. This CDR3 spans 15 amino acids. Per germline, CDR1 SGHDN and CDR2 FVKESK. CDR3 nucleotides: TGTGCCAGCAGCGATTGGACAGGGTGGGACACTGAAGCTTTCTTT. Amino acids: CASSDWTGWDTEAFF.

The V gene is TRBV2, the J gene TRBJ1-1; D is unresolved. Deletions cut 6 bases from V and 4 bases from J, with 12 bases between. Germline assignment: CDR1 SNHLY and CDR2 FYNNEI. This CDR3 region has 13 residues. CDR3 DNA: TGTGCCAGCAGCCCAATAGCTGGCACTGAAGCTTTCTTT. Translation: CASSPIAGTEAFF. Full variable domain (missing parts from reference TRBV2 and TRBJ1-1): EPEVTQTPSHQVTQMGQEVILRCVPISNHLYFYWYRQILGQKVEFLVSFYNNEISEKSEIFDDQFSVERPDGSNFTLKIRSTKLEDSAMYFCASSPIAGTEAFFGQGTRLTVV.

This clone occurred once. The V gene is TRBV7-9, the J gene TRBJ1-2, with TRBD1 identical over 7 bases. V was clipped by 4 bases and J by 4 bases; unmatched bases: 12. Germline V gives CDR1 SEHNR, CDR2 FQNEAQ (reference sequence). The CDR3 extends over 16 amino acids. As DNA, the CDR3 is TGTGCCAGCAGCTCCGACAGGGTCGGGGCGATCTATGGCTACACCTTC. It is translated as CASSSDRVGAIYGYTF.